These T cell receptor beta chains were read from a single sample in a study of blood T cell repertoires in COVID-19. Repertoires were generated with immunoSEQ multiplex PCR, while TCRdb's copy carries only in-frame clones and drops some. Here the sample spans fewer than 400,000 clones, approximately 88% being singletons. The sample consisted of PBMCs or T cells enriched from blood (not recorded which). These receptors all stem from a man in his thirties or forties who had recovered from COVID-19. The CDR3 runs from the conserved cysteine through the conserved F or W. The D gene is left open where the match is weak. Expanded clones are given a class, and other clones once, few, many or no size at all.

clone_size j_call d_call v_call cdr3_aa cdr3_nt
. TRBJ2-5 TRBD1 TRBV5-1 CASSPGTGGYQETQYF TGCGCCAGCAGCCCTGGGACAGGGGGATACCAAGAGACCCAGTACTTC
few TRBJ2-3 . TRBV5-1 CASRDSLTDTQYF TGCGCCAGCAGGGACAGCCTCACAGATACGCAGTATTTT
. TRBJ1-5 TRBD1 TRBV19 CASKGGRAGLAGQPQHF TGTGCCAGTAAAGGGGGCAGGGCTGGTCTGGCCGGTCAGCCCCAGCATTTT
. TRBJ1-1 . TRBV12-3/TRBV12-4 CASSFSPSTEAFF TGTGCCAGCAGTTTTTCTCCGAGCACTGAAGCTTTCTTT
. TRBJ2-1 TRBD1 TRBV9 CASSVGSGGGLNEQFF TGTGCCAGCAGCGTTGGGTCAGGGGGTGGGTTAAATGAGCAGTTCTTC
. TRBJ1-3 . TRBV18 CASSLGAAGNTIYF TGTGCCAGCTCACTGGGGGCAGCTGGAAACACCATATATTTT
. TRBJ2-5 TRBD2 TRBV5-1 CASSLGTSGAQETQYF TGCGCCAGCAGCTTGGGGACTAGCGGGGCCCAAGAGACCCAGTACTTC
. TRBJ1-1 TRBD1 TRBV7-9 CASSARPGQGVGTEAFF TGTGCCAGCAGCGCTCGTCCGGGACAGGGGGTGGGCACTGAAGCTTTCTTT
. TRBJ2-3 TRBD1 TRBV5-6 CASSSGDRSTDTQYF TGTGCCAGCAGCTCCGGGGACAGAAGCACAGATACGCAGTATTTT
. TRBJ2-3 TRBD2 TRBV5-1 CASSFEDGGDTQYF TGCGCCAGCAGCTTTGAGGACGGGGGGGATACGCAGTATTTT
. TRBJ2-1 . TRBV28 CASRPARWASYNEQFF TGTGCCAGCCGTCCCGCCCGTTGGGCGTCCTACAATGAGCAGTTCTTC
once TRBJ2-2 . TRBV4-2 CASSQVRAVNTGELFF TGTGCCAGCAGCCAAGTTCGAGCGGTAAACACCGGGGAGCTGTTTTTT
. TRBJ2-7 TRBD2 TRBV19 CASSTLTSGGFYEQYF TGTGCCAGTAGTACCCTGACTAGCGGGGGATTCTACGAGCAGTACTTC
. TRBJ2-3 . TRBV10-3 CAISETSTDTQYF TGTGCCATCAGTGAGACAAGCACAGATACGCAGTATTTT
. TRBJ1-1 TRBD1 TRBV19 CASTRDREGTEAFF TGTGCCAGTACCCGGGACAGGGAGGGCACTGAAGCTTTCTTT
. TRBJ2-7 . TRBV6-5 CASTPTSGHEQYF TGTGCCAGCACCCCCACCTCAGGGCACGAGCAGTACTTC
few TRBJ2-3 TRBD1 TRBV10-1 CASSEGQGWTQYF TGCGCCAGCAGTGAGGGACAGGGTTGGACGCAGTATTTT
. TRBJ1-5 . TRBV6-5 CASSPGAGNQPQHF TGTGCCAGCAGTCCAGGGGCCGGTAATCAGCCCCAGCATTTT
. TRBJ2-7 . TRBV5-4 CASSFGWEGAYEQYF TGTGCCAGCAGCTTTGGATGGGAGGGGGCCTACGAGCAGTACTTC
. TRBJ1-2 . TRBV5-7 CASSFYPRLNYGYTF TGTGCCAGCAGCTTTTATCCGAGGCTGAACTATGGCTACACCTTC
. TRBJ1-4 . TRBV3-1/TRBV3-2 CASSSYRDGAEKLFF TGTGCCAGCAGCTCATACAGGGACGGAGCTGAAAAACTGTTTTTT
few TRBJ2-1 TRBD1 TRBV18 CASSPPSGTGNYNEQFF TGTGCCAGCTCACCACCGTCAGGGACAGGGAACTACAATGAGCAGTTCTTC
. TRBJ1-1 . TRBV12-3/TRBV12-4 CASSFGTPAEAFF TGTGCCAGCAGTTTTGGGACTCCAGCCGAAGCTTTCTTT
. TRBJ2-7 . TRBV6-5 CASSSGLRYEQYF TGTGCCAGCAGTTCAGGACTCCGCTACGAGCAGTACTTC
. TRBJ2-2 . TRBV29-1 CSVGRDSNTGELFF TGCAGCGTTGGCAGGGATAGCAACACCGGGGAGCTGTTTTTT
. TRBJ1-1 . TRBV19 CASSIGVTEAFF TGTGCCAGTAGTATAGGCGTAACTGAAGCTTTCTTT
. TRBJ1-1 TRBD1 TRBV5-1 CASSAGQPGTEAFF TGCGCCAGCAGCGCGGGACAGCCCGGCACTGAAGCTTTCTTT
. TRBJ1-1 . TRBV5-1 CASSLLGVGDTEAFF TGCGCCAGCAGCTTGTTAGGGGTTGGGGACACTGAAGCTTTCTTT
. TRBJ1-1 TRBD1 TRBV30 CAWSGTGTGGATEAFF TGTGCCTGGAGTGGAACCGGGACAGGGGGTGCGACTGAAGCTTTCTTT
. TRBJ2-3 TRBD2 TRBV5-6 CASSAGGPYTDTQYF TGTGCCAGCAGCGCGGGGGGGCCCTACACAGATACGCAGTATTTT
. TRBJ2-7 . TRBV4-1 CASSNRDRLSHEQYF TGCGCCAGCAGCAACCGAGACAGGCTGAGCCACGAGCAGTACTTC
once TRBJ1-5 TRBD1 TRBV6-5 CASSYSGGAGQPQHF TGTGCCAGCAGTTACTCAGGGGGCGCGGGTCAGCCCCAGCATTTT
. TRBJ2-7 . TRBV28 CASSSGTLVHEQYF TGTGCCAGCAGTTCTGGGACACTGGTCCACGAGCAGTACTTC
. TRBJ1-5 . TRBV30 CAWSVSGARQHF TGTGCCTGGAGTGTCAGCGGGGCGCGCCAGCATTTT
. TRBJ2-3 TRBD2 TRBV11-3 CASSRGGPIGDTQYF TGTGCCAGCAGCCGGGGGGGTCCCATCGGAGATACGCAGTATTTT
. TRBJ1-4 TRBD1 TRBV6-5 CASRKGASTNEKLFF TGTGCCAGCAGGAAGGGGGCCTCAACTAATGAAAAACTGTTTTTT
. TRBJ2-2 . TRBV5-4 CASSLSTPNTGELFF TGTGCCAGCAGCTTGAGCACCCCGAACACCGGGGAGCTGTTTTTT
. TRBJ1-5 . TRBV6-5 CASRTLQVGVQPQHF TGTGCCAGCAGGACGCTACAGGTTGGGGTTCAGCCCCAGCATTTT
. TRBJ2-3 TRBD2 TRBV27 CASSLRGGGTDTQYF TGTGCCAGCAGTTTACGGGGGGGAGGCACAGATACGCAGTATTTT
. TRBJ1-6 TRBD1 TRBV3-1/TRBV3-2 CASSQANVDRGNSPLHF TGTGCCAGCAGCCAGGCCAATGTTGACAGGGGAAATTCACCCCTCCACTTT
. TRBJ1-5 . TRBV19 CASGETSNQPQHF TGTGCCAGTGGGGAGACCAGCAATCAGCCCCAGCATTTT
. TRBJ2-1 TRBD2 TRBV11-2 CASTNLRGAYNEQFF TGTGCCAGCACCAACCTGCGGGGGGCCTACAATGAGCAGTTCTTC
. TRBJ2-3 . TRBV5-1 CASSLASTGTDTQYF TGCGCCAGCAGCCTCGCATCGACAGGCACAGATACGCAGTATTTT
. TRBJ1-2 . TRBV9 CASSVEGGWSGYGYTF TGTGCCAGCAGCGTAGAGGGGGGGTGGTCGGGCTATGGCTACACCTTC
. TRBJ2-1 . TRBV28 CASGHPGVRSSYNEQFF TGTGCCAGCGGACACCCGGGGGTCCGAAGCTCCTACAATGAGCAGTTCTTC
. TRBJ2-6 TRBD1 TRBV5-1 CASSPDRVGANVLTF TGCGCCAGCAGCCCTGACAGGGTCGGGGCCAACGTCCTGACTTTC
once TRBJ1-1 . TRBV3-1/TRBV3-2 CASSQPGQITEAFF TGTGCCAGCAGCCAACCTGGACAGATCACTGAAGCTTTCTTT
. TRBJ2-3 TRBD2 TRBV5-4 CASSPGGDPDTQYF TGTGCCAGCAGCCCTGGGGGGGATCCAGATACGCAGTATTTT
once TRBJ1-4 . TRBV2 CASSDGTPATNEKLFF TGTGCCAGCAGTGATGGTACACCTGCAACTAATGAAAAACTGTTTTTT
. TRBJ1-2 TRBD1 TRBV7-9 CASRRQGSGYTF TGTGCCAGCAGGAGACAGGGGAGTGGCTACACCTTC
. TRBJ2-7 . TRBV29-1 CSAQSSYEQYF TGCAGCGCGCAGTCCTCCTACGAGCAGTACTTC
. TRBJ2-7 TRBD1 TRBV27 CASSLTRQGPTYEQYF TGTGCCAGCAGTCTCACTCGACAGGGGCCCACCTACGAGCAGTACTTC
. TRBJ1-2 TRBD1 TRBV30 CAWSVRTGGLGYTF TGTGCCTGGAGTGTACGAACAGGGGGCCTTGGCTACACCTTC
. TRBJ1-1 . TRBV28 CASSLRSSGTEAFF TGTGCCAGCAGTTTGAGGTCTTCGGGCACTGAAGCTTTCTTT
. TRBJ1-2 . TRBV6-5 CASSYSTGGYGYTF TGTGCCAGCAGTTACTCAACGGGAGGCTATGGCTACACCTTC
. TRBJ1-4 TRBD1 TRBV10-2 CASRRDRVEKLFF TGCGCCAGCAGGCGGGACAGAGTCGAAAAACTGTTTTTT
. TRBJ1-3 . TRBV5-1 CASSLAPDSSYGNTIYF TGCGCCAGCAGCTTGGCCCCGGACAGTTCGTATGGAAACACCATATATTTT
. TRBJ1-2 . TRBV12-3/TRBV12-4 CASSLRLLGYTF TGTGCCAGCAGTTTGCGGCTATTGGGCTACACCTTC
. TRBJ1-2 . TRBV27 CASSLWGGAYTF TGTGCCAGCAGTTTATGGGGAGGGGCCTACACCTTC
. TRBJ2-3 . TRBV7-9 CASSLGQGLSTDTQYF TGTGCCAGCAGCCTTGGGCAGGGGCTCTCCACAGATACGCAGTATTTT